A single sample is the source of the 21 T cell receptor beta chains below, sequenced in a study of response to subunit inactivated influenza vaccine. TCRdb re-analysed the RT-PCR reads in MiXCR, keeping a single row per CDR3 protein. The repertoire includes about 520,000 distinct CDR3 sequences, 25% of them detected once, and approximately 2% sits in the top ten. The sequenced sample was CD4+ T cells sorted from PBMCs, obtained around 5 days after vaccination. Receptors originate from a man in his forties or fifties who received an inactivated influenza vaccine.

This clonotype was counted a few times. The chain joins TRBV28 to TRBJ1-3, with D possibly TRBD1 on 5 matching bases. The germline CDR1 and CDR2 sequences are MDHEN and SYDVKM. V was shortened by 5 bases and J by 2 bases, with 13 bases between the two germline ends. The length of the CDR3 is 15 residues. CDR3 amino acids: CASSPPRGTGNTIYF. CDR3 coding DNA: TGTGCCAGCAGTCCTCCCCGGGGCACTGGAAACACCATATATTTT.

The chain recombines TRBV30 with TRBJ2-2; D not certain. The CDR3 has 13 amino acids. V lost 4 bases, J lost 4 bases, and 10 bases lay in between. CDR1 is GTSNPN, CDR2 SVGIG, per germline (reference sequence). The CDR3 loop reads CAWTKVGTGELFF. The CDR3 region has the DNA TGTGCCTGGACGAAAGTGGGCACCGGGGAGCTGTTTTTT.

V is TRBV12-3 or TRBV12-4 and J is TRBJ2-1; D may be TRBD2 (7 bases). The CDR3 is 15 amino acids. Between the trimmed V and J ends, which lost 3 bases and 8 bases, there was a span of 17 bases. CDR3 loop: CASSLGGIKGDEQFF. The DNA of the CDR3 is TGTGCCAGCAGTTTGGGAGGGATCAAGGGGGATGAGCAGTTCTTC.

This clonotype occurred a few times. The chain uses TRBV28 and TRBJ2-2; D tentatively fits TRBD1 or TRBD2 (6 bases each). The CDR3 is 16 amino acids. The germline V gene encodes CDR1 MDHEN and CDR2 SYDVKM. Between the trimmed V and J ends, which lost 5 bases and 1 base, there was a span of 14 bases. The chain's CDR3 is CASSLGGHLNTGELFF. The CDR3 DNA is TGTGCCAGCAGTCTTGGGGGGCATTTGAACACCGGGGAGCTGTTTTTT.

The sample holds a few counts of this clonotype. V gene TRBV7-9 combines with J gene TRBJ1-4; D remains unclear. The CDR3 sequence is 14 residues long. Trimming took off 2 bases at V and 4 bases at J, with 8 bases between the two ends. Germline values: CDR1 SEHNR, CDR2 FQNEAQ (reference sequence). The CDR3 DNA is TGTGCCAGCAGCTTACAGGCTCTTAATGAAAAACTGTTTTTT. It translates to CASSLQALNEKLFF.

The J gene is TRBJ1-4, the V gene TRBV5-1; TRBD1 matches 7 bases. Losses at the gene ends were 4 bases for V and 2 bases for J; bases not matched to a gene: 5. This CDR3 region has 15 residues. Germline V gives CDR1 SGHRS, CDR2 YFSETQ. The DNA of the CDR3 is TGCGCCAGCAGCCTCTTGACAGGGACTAATGAAAAACTGTTTTTT. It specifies CASSLLTGTNEKLFF.

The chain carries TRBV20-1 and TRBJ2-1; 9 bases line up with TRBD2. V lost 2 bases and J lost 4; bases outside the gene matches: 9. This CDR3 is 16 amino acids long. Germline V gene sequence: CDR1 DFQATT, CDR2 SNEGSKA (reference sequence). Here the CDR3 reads CSARQQTSGFYNEQFF. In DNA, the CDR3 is TGCAGTGCTAGACAGCAGACTAGCGGATTTTACAATGAGCAGTTCTTC.

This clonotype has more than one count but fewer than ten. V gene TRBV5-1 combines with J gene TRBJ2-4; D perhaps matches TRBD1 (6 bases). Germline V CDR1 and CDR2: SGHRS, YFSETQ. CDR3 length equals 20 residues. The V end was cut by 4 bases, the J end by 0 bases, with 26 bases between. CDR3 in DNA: TGCGCCAGCAGCCCCATCGGACAGAGGGGCCTATCGGTAGCCAAAAACATTCAGTACTTC. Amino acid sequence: CASSPIGQRGLSVAKNIQYF.

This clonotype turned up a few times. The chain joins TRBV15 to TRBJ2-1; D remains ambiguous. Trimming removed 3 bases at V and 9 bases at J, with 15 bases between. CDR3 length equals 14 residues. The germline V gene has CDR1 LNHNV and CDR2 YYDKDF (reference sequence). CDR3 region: CATSSLSSAGEQFF. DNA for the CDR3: TGTGCCACCAGCAGCCTCTCCTCGGCCGGTGAGCAGTTCTTC.

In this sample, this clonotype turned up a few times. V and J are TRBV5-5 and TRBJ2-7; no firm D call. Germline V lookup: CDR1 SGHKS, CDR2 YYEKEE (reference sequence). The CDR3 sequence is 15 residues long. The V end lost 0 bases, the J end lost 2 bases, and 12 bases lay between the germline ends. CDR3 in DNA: TGTGCCAGCAGCTTGGGAGACTCCCGAGCCTACGAGCAGTACTTC. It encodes CASSLGDSRAYEQYF.

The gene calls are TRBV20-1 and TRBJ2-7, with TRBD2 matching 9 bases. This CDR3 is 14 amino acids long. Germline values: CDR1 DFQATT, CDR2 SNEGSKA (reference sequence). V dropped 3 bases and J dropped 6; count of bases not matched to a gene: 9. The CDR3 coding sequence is TGCAGTGCTAGTCTTAGCGGGAGATCGGGCGAGCAGTACTTC. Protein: CSASLSGRSGEQYF.

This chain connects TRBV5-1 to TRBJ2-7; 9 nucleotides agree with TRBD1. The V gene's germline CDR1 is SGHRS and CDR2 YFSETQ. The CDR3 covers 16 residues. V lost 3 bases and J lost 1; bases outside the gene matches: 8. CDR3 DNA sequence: TGCGCCAGCAGCTACAGTGGACAGGGGTTTTCCTACGAGCAGTACTTC. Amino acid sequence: CASSYSGQGFSYEQYF.

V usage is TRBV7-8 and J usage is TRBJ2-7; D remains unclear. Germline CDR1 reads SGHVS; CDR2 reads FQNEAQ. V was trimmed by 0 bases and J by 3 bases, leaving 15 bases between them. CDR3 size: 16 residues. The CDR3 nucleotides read TGTGCCAGCAGCTTAGCCCGGAAGCCCCGGAGCTACGAGCAGTACTTC. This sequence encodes CASSLARKPRSYEQYF.

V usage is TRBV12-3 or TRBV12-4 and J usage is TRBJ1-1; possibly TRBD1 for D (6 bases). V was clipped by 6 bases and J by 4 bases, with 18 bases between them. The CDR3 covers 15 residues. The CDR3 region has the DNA TGTGCCAGCAGCCCCGCGAGGGGGGCGCGCACTGAAGCTTTCTTT. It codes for CASSPARGARTEAFF.

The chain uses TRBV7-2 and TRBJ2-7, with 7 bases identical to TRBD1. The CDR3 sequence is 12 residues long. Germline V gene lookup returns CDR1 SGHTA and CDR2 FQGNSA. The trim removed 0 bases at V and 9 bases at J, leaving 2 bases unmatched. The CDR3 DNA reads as TGTGCCAGCAGCTTAGCGAGACAGGGGCAGTACTTC. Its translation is CASSLARQGQYF.

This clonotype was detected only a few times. As DNA, the CDR3 is TGTGCCTGGAGTCTAGAGGCCGGGGAGCTGTTTTTT. Encoded protein: CAWSLEAGELFF. The V gene is TRBV30, the J gene TRBJ2-2; no clear D gene. Per the germline V gene, CDR1 is GTSNPN and CDR2 is SVGIG (reference sequence). This CDR3 region has 12 residues. The V end was cut by 2 bases, the J end by 6 bases, with 7 bases between.

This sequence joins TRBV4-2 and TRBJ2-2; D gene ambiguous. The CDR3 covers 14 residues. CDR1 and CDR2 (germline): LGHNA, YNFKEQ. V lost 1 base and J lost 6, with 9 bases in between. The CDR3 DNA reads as TGTGCCAGCAGCCAAGCAGCACGGCCCGGGGAGCTGTTTTTT. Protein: CASSQAARPGELFF.

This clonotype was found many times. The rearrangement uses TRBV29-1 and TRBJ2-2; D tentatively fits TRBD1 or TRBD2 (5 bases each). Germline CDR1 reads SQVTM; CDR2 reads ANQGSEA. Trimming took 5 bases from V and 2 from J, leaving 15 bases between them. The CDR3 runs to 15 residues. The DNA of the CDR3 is TGCAGCGTTCCTGCCCCCGGGGCTAACACCGGGGAGCTGTTTTTT. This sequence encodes CSVPAPGANTGELFF.

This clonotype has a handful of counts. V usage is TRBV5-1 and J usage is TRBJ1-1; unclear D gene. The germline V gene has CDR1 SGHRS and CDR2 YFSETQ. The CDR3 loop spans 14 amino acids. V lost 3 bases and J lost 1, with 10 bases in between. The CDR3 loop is CASSWDAKNTEAFF. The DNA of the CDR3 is TGCGCCAGCAGCTGGGATGCCAAGAACACTGAAGCTTTCTTT.

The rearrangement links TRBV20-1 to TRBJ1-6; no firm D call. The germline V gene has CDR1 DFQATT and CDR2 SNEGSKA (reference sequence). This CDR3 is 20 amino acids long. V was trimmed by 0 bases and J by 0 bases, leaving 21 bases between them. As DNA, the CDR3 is TGCAGTGCTAGAGAAGGGCTCAGAGGCACCAAGAGCTCCTATAATTCACCCCTCCACTTT. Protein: CSAREGLRGTKSSYNSPLHF.

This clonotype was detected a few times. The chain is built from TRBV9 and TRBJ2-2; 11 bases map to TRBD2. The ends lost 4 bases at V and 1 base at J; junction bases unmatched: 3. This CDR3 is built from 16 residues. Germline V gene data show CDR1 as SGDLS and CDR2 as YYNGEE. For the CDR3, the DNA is TGTGCCAGCAGCTCCCTAGCGGGGGGGAACACCGGGGAGCTGTTTTTT. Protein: CASSSLAGGNTGELFF.